These 19 T cell receptor beta chains were sequenced from one sample in a study of response to subunit inactivated influenza vaccine. TCRdb re-called the RT-PCR reads with MiXCR, one entry per CDR3 protein. Of under 750,000 distinct CDR3 sequences listed, 12% were seen once; the top ten hold more than 8.5%. This sample comprised PBMCs from blood, obtained on the day of vaccination. The receptors were gathered from a man aged 50 or older who received an inactivated influenza vaccine.

The genes are TRBV5-6 and TRBJ2-1, with D unclear. The germline V gene has CDR1 SGHDT and CDR2 YYEEEE. With 2 bases removed from V and 2 bases from J, the gap between germline ends came to 11 bases. This CDR3 is 15 amino acids long. The CDR3 DNA is TGTGCCAGCAGCTTTAGGGCCCGGACCTACAATGAGCAGTTCTTC. It encodes CASSFRARTYNEQFF.

In this sample, this clonotype turned up a few times. The chain employs TRBV6-5 and TRBJ2-3; 12 bases fit TRBD2. The CDR3 is made up of 18 amino acids. Germline V gene lookup returns CDR1 MNHEY and CDR2 SVGAGI. The junction had 9 bases not matched to a gene; V was cut back by 0 bases and J by 5 bases. CDR3 residues: CASSYSRLAGARGDTQYF. The CDR3 region has the DNA TGTGCCAGCAGTTACTCTCGACTAGCGGGAGCGCGTGGAGATACGCAGTATTTT.

This clonotype was observed many times. The chain carries TRBV6-2 or TRBV6-3 and TRBJ2-1; D unresolved. V was pared by 5 bases and J by 12 bases, with 14 bases between. The V gene's germline CDR1 is MNHEY and CDR2 SVGEGT. The CDR3 runs to 12 residues. DNA of the CDR3: TGTGCCAGCAGTATGGGTCGCATCGGGCAGTTCTTC. Its protein is CASSMGRIGQFF.

This sequence joins TRBV11-1 and TRBJ1-1; D unresolved. CDR1 is SGHAT, CDR2 FQDESV, per germline (reference sequence). V was shortened by 7 bases and J by 3 bases, with 15 bases between the two germline ends. This CDR3 contains 14 residues. In DNA form, the CDR3 reads TGTGCCAGCAACCCATTTACGTTGGACACTGAAGCTTTCTTT. Its translation: CASNPFTLDTEAFF.

The rearrangement uses TRBV5-5 and TRBJ2-1, with D possibly being TRBD1 (6 bases). The CDR3 has 15 residues. The germline CDR1 and CDR2 sequences are SGHKS and YYEKEE (reference sequence). V was shortened by 1 base and J by 7 bases, with 15 bases between the two germline ends. CDR3 DNA sequence: TGTGCCAGCAGCTTGACAGGGCAAGAATGGAATGAGCAGTTCTTC. This sequence encodes CASSLTGQEWNEQFF.

This clonotype showed up many times. The chain has TRBV5-6 and TRBJ2-1, with 8 bases matching TRBD2. Germline assignment: CDR1 SGHDT and CDR2 YYEEEE. V was clipped by 1 base and J by 7 bases; unmatched bases: 16. CDR3 length: 18 amino acids. Here the CDR3 reads CASSLYSARTSRENEQFF. CDR3 in DNA: TGTGCCAGCAGCTTGTACTCCGCCCGGACTAGCAGAGAGAATGAGCAGTTCTTC.

There are a few counts of this clonotype. The chain employs TRBV5-1 and TRBJ2-7; 7 bases are a match to TRBD2. The ends lost 7 bases at V and 5 bases at J; junction bases unmatched: 12. Germline CDR1 SGHRS, CDR2 YFSETQ. The CDR3 loop spans 14 amino acids. The CDR3 protein is CASAKAAGAHEQYF. The CDR3 DNA reads as TGCGCCAGCGCAAAGGCGGCGGGAGCGCACGAGCAGTACTTC.

The rearrangement links TRBV29-1 to TRBJ2-3; 9 bases line up with TRBD2. The CDR3 has 14 residues. V dropped 8 bases and J dropped 2; count of bases not matched to a gene: 8. Germline loops: CDR1 SQVTM, CDR2 ANQGSEA. CDR3 in amino acids: CSLGSSGTTDTQYF. The CDR3 region has the DNA TGCAGCCTAGGTTCTAGCGGGACCACAGATACGCAGTATTTT.

V and J are TRBV7-9 and TRBJ1-2; 8 nucleotides align to TRBD1. The germline V gene has CDR1 SEHNR and CDR2 FQNEAQ (reference sequence). The length of the CDR3 is 14 residues. Germline trimming cut 8 bases from V and 0 bases from J; bases unmatched to any gene: 5. This CDR3 is CASGATGANYGYTF. The CDR3 DNA reads as TGTGCCAGCGGGGCGACAGGGGCTAACTATGGCTACACCTTC.

Only a few counts were recorded for this clonotype. The chain uses TRBV7-3 and TRBJ2-3; TRBD2 aligns across 8 bases. CDR1 is SGHTA, CDR2 FQGTGA, per germline. This CDR3 is built from 16 residues. J gave up 4 bases and V 2 bases, and 8 bases lay outside the gene matches. CDR3: CASSLPAGAGADTQYF. In DNA, the CDR3 is TGTGCCAGCAGCTTACCCGCGGGAGCGGGGGCAGATACGCAGTATTTT.

This clonotype was observed a few times. This chain connects TRBV28 to TRBJ2-5, with 7 nucleotides matching TRBD2. The CDR3 has 14 residues. Germline CDR1 and CDR2: MDHEN and SYDVKM. J was trimmed by 5 bases and V by 2 bases; bases with no gene match: 5. CDR3 bases: TGTGCCAGCAGTTTAATGCGGGGGATCGAGACCCAGTACTTC. It is translated as CASSLMRGIETQYF. The full variable domain, rest sourced from reference TRBV28 and TRBJ2-5, is DVKVTQSSRYLVKRTGEKVFLECVQDMDHENMFWYRQDPGLGLRLIYFSYDVKMKEKGDIPEGYSVSREKKERFSLILESASTNQTSMYLCASSLMRGIETQYFGPGTRLLVL.

This chain joins TRBV7-9 and TRBJ2-1; the match to TRBD1 covers 11 bases. V shed 1 base and J 8 bases; nucleotides not matched to a gene: 10. Germline V gives CDR1 SEHNR, CDR2 FQNEAQ (reference sequence). The CDR3 extends over 17 amino acids. The CDR3 here is CASSLGFRTGGGDEQFF. In nucleotides, the CDR3 is TGTGCCAGCAGCTTAGGTTTTCGGACAGGGGGCGGCGATGAGCAGTTCTTC.

This clonotype was detected only a few times. J is TRBJ2-3 and V is TRBV4-1; 8 bases fit TRBD2. CDR3 size: 16 residues. Germline CDR1 reads MGHRA; CDR2 reads YSYEKL. V lost 3 bases, J lost 0 bases, and 5 bases stayed unmatched. CDR3 sequence: CASSHVIAGSTDTQYF. The CDR3 DNA reads as TGCGCCAGCAGCCACGTTATAGCGGGAAGCACAGATACGCAGTATTTT.

This clonotype was recorded at least ten times. The rearrangement joins TRBV7-9 to TRBJ2-7; D call uncertain. The CDR3 runs 12 residues. Germline CDR1 is SEHNR and CDR2 is FQNEAQ (reference sequence). Deletions cut 2 bases from V and 2 bases from J, with 4 bases between. The CDR3 sequence: CASSLMAYEQYF. CDR3 bases: TGTGCCAGCAGCTTAATGGCCTACGAGCAGTACTTC.

In its sample, this clonotype was seen a few times. This chain's CDR3 is CASSYPSGGIPGELFF. The CDR3 DNA reads as TGTGCCAGCAGTTACCCTAGCGGGGGGATCCCCGGGGAGCTGTTTTTT. This chain links TRBV6-5 with TRBJ2-2; 11 bases agree with TRBD2. With V trimmed by 2 bases and J by 6 bases, 5 bases remained unmatched. The CDR3 is 16 amino acids. The germline V gene encodes CDR1 MNHEY and CDR2 SVGAGI.

The chain uses TRBV20-1 and TRBJ2-3; 13 positions agree with TRBD2. J gave up 5 bases and V 1 base, and 3 bases lay outside the gene matches. This CDR3 region has 15 residues. Germline V gives CDR1 DFQATT, CDR2 SNEGSKA (reference sequence). The CDR3 region is CSARGLAGGIDTQYF. The CDR3 nucleotides read TGCAGTGCTAGAGGACTAGCGGGAGGTATAGATACGCAGTATTTT.

This clonotype was detected many times. The chain is built from TRBV29-1 and TRBJ1-2, with a possible D match to TRBD1 (5 bases). The CDR3 totals 13 residues. Germline CDR1 and CDR2: SQVTM and ANQGSEA. V gave up 5 bases and J gave up 4 bases, with 14 bases separating them. The CDR3 nucleotides are TGCAGCGTTCCTCGGGGCGCTTTCTATGGCTACACCTTC. This translates into CSVPRGAFYGYTF.

A note on this clonotype: Relative to the germline gene, one junction end is altered; a read error may explain this. The V and J genes are TRBV18 and TRBJ2-1; D could derive from TRBD1 or TRBD2 (6 bases each). Germline lookup yields CDR1 KGHSH and CDR2 LQKENI. This CDR3 region has 18 residues. In DNA form, the CDR3 reads TGTGCCAGCTCTCCACAGGGAGGTGGGATTAGTTCCTACAATGAGCAGTTCTTC. This gives the protein CASSPQGGGISSYNEQFF.

The chain combines TRBV6-5 with TRBJ1-3, with D hard to call. From germline, CDR1 is MNHEY and CDR2 SVGAGI. Trimming pared 2 bases from V and 4 bases from J, leaving 9 bases between. CDR3 length: 14 residues. The CDR3 sequence: CASSYLGVGNTIYF. The CDR3 DNA sequence: TGTGCCAGCAGTTACCTAGGAGTAGGAAACACCATATATTTT.